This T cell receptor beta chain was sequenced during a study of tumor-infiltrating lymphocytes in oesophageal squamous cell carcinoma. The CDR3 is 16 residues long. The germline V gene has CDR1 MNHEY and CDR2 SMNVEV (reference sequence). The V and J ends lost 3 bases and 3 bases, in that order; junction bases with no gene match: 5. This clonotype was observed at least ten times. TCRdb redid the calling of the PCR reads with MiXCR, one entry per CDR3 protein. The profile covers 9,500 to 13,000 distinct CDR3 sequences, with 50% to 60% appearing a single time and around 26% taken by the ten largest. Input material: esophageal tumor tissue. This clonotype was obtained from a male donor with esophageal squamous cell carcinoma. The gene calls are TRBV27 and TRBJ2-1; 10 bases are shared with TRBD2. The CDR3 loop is CASSFQTSGLYNEQFF. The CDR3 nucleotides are TGTGCCAGCAGTTTTCAGACTAGCGGGCTCTACAATGAGCAGTTCTTC.